This paragraph covers one TCR beta chain sequence. This record comes from a study of T cell repertoires in ileal Crohn's disease. Background on the study: Biopsies of the neoterminal ileum at postoperative colonoscopy form M6 samples.

Produced via immunoSEQ multiplex PCR; TCRdb's table is partial and in-frame only. Here the sample spans about 7,200 clones, around 70% being singletons. Time point noted: neoterminal ileum biopsy at postoperative endoscopy, about 6 months after surgery. Adults with ileal or ileocolonic Crohn's disease and an indication for resection were eligible. The sequencing sample was made of ileal tissue. The source is an adult with Crohn's disease.

The CDR3: CASTGNHEQYF. CDR3 nucleotide sequence: TGTGCCAGCACAGGGAACCACGAGCAGTACTTC. The chain has TRBV6-1 and TRBJ2-7, with a possible D match to TRBD1 (5 bases). The CDR3 extends over 11 amino acids. Trimming removed 7 bases at V and 5 bases at J, with 9 bases between. Germline loops: CDR1 MNHNS, CDR2 SASEGT.